This T cell receptor beta chain was observed in a study of OX40 agonist ivuxolimab in advanced cancers. Across the whole study: Patients receiving dose escalation had hepatocellular carcinoma, melanoma, renal cell or head and neck cancer.

Only in-frame clones appear in the TCRdb table, and some are missing; sequencing was by immunoSEQ multiplex PCR. The sample lists approximately 94,000 clones, roughly 89% seen once, with about 0.81% in the top ten. V was trimmed by 1 base and J by 2 bases, leaving 9 bases between them. Germline V gene lookup returns CDR1 LNHNV and CDR2 YYDKDF (reference sequence). The CDR3 contains 15 residues. V is TRBV15 and J is TRBJ2-1; tentatively, D is TRBD1 (6 bases). This TCR came from an adult with an advanced solid tumor such as melanoma, head and neck, liver or kidney cancer. The sequences come from CD4+ or CD8+ T cells sorted from blood, collected in a trial of the OX40 agonist ivuxolimab. The CDR3 sequence is CATSRVRGPYNEQFF. The CDR3 nucleotides are TGTGCCACCAGCAGAGTCAGGGGACCCTACAATGAGCAGTTCTTC.